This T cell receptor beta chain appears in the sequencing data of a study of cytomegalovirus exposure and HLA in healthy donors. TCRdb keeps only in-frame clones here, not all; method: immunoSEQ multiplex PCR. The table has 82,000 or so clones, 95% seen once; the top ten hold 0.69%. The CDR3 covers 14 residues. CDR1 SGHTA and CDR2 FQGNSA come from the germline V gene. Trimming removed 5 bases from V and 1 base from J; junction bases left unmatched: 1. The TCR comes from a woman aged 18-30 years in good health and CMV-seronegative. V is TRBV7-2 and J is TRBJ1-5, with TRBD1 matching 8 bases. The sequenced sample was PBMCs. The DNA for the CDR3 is TGTGCCAGCAGCAACAGGGGGAGCAATCAGCCCCAGCATTTT. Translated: CASSNRGSNQPQHF.